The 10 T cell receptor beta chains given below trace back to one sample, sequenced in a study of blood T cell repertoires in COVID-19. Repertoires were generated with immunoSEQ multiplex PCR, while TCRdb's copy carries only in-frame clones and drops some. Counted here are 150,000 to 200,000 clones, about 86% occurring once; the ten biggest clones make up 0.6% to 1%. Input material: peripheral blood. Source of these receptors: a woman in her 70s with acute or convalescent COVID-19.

Here the CDR3 reads CASRPTTASTDTQYF. For the CDR3, the DNA is TGCGCCAGCAGACCCACGACAGCGAGCACAGATACGCAGTATTTT. The chain uses TRBV5-1 and TRBJ2-3; TRBD1 might be the D (5 bases). Germline CDR1 SGHRS, CDR2 YFSETQ. Trimming left V 5 bases short and J 0 bases short, with 13 bases between. This CDR3 has 15 residues.

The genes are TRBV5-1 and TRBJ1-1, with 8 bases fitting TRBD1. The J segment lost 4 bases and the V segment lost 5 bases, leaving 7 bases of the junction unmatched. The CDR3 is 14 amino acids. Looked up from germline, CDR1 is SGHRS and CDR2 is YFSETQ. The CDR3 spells CASRRQGSTTEAFF. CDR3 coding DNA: TGCGCCAGCAGACGACAGGGGTCTACCACTGAAGCTTTCTTT.

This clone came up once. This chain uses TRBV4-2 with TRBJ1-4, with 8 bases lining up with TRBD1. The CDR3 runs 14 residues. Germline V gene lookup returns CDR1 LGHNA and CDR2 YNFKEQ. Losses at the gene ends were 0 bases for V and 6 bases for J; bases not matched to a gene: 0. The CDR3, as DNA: TGTGCCAGCAGCCAAGAGGGACAGGATGAAAAACTGTTTTTT. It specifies CASSQEGQDEKLFF.

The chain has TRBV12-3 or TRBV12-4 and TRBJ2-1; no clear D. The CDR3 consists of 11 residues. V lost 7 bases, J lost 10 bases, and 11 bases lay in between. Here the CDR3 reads CASTSRSEQFF. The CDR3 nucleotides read TGTGCCAGCACTTCGAGAAGCGAGCAGTTCTTC.

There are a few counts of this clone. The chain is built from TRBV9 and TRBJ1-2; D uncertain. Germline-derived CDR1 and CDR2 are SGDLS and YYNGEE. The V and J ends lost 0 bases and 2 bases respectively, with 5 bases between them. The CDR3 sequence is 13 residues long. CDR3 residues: CASSVGQNYGYTF. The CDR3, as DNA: TGTGCCAGCAGCGTAGGGCAGAACTATGGCTACACCTTC.

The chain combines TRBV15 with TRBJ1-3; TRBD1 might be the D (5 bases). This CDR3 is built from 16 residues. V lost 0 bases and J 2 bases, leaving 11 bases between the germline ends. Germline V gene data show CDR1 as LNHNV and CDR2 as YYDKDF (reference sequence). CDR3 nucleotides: TGTGCCACCAGCAGAGATGGGAGGGGAACTGGAAACACCATATATTTT. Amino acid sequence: CATSRDGRGTGNTIYF. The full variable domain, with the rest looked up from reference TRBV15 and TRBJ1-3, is DAMVIQNPRYQVTQFGKPVTLSCSQTLNHNVMYWYQQKSSQAPKLLFHYYDKDFNNEADTPDNFQSRRPNTSFCFLDIRSPGLGDTAMYLCATSRDGRGTGNTIYFGEGSWLTVV.

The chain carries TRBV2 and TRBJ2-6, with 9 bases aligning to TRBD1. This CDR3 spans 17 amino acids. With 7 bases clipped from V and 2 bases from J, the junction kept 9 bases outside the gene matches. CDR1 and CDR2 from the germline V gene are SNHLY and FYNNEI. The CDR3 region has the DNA TGTGCCAGCAATTTGGGACAGGGTAATCCTGGGGCCAACGTCCTGACTTTC. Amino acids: CASNLGQGNPGANVLTF.

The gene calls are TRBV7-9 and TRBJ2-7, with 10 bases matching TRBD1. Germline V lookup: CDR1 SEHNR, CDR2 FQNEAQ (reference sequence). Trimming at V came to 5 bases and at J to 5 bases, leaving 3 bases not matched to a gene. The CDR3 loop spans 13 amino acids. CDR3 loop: CASSPTGGDEQYF. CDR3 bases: TGTGCCAGCAGCCCGACAGGGGGCGACGAGCAGTACTTC.

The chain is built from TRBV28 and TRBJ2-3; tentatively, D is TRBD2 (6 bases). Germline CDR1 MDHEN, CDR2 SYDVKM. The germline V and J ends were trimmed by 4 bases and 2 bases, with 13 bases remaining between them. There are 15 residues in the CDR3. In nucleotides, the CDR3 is TGTGCCAGCAGTTCACCGGGACTTCTCACAGATACGCAGTATTTT. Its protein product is CASSSPGLLTDTQYF.

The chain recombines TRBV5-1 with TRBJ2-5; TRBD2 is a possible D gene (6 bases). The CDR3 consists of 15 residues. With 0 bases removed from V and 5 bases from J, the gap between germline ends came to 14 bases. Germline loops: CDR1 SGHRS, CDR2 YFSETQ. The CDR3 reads CASSLGGTQGETQYF. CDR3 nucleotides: TGCGCCAGCAGCTTGGGGGGGACTCAAGGGGAGACCCAGTACTTC. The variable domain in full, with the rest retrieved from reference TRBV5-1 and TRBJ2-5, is KAGVTQTPRYLIKTRGQQVTLSCSPISGHRSVSWYQQTPGQGLQFLFEYFSETQRNKGNFPGRFSGRQFSNSRSEMNVSTLELGDSALYLCASSLGGTQGETQYFGPGTRLLVL.